This record looks at one T cell receptor (beta chain) sequence and its context. The antigen is unknown. Germline V CDR1 and CDR2: LGHDT, YNNKEL (reference sequence). The V and J ends lost 3 bases and 11 bases respectively, with 11 bases between them. CDR3 size: 12 residues. Sequencing was performed with immunoSEQ multiplex PCR; in TCRdb, only in-frame clones are kept and a portion is missing. The top ten clones hold 15% to 20% of a sample with about 130,000 clones, about 90% of them seen once. The data stem from a study of T cell responses to AZD1222 COVID-19 vaccine. Whole-study results and caveats: Clonal diversity was possibly underestimated; the donors were predominantly white British and more often female. Epitopes outside B.1.351 and B.1.1.7 mutated regions reportedly drew nearly half of spike TCRs. The breadth and depth of Spike-specific TCRs increased once two AZD1222 doses had been given. Only six individuals given AZD1222 were seropositive at baseline.

The clonotype comes from an adult in good health. This chain uses TRBV3-1 (or the pseudogene TRBV3-2) with TRBJ2-4; no reliable D call. This specimen consisted of peripheral blood, obtained on day 0 of MenACWY control vaccination. CDR3 region: CASSQRSRLQYF. DNA of the CDR3: TGTGCCAGCAGCCAGCGCTCTAGGCTTCAGTACTTC.